The 30 T cell receptor beta chains reported below all come from one sample, sequenced in a study of OX40 agonist ivuxolimab in advanced cancers. Profiled with immunoSEQ multiplex PCR; TCRdb holds only in-frame clones, not every one. The sample has just under 65,000 clones; roughly 89% are singletons. The sequencing used CD4+ or CD8+ T cells sorted from blood, collected in a trial of the OX40 agonist ivuxolimab. These receptor sequences come from an adult with an advanced solid tumor such as melanoma, head and neck, liver or kidney cancer.

The J gene is TRBJ2-7, the V gene TRBV27; D is possibly TRBD1 (6 bases). The CDR3 runs to 14 residues. Trimming shortened V by 5 bases and J by 2 bases, and 13 bases separated the two germline ends. Germline values: CDR1 MNHEY, CDR2 SMNVEV (reference sequence). The chain's CDR3 is CASSPGTKPYEQYF. The CDR3 DNA is TGTGCCAGCAGTCCCGGGACAAAACCCTACGAGCAGTACTTC.

This clone has just one count. The rearrangement uses TRBV5-6 and TRBJ2-7; D is unresolved. Germline V gene lookup returns CDR1 SGHDT and CDR2 YYEEEE. Deletions cut 3 bases from V and 3 bases from J, with 10 bases between. The CDR3 extends over 13 amino acids. This CDR3 is CASSWGRHYEQYF. CDR3 nucleotides: TGTGCCAGCAGCTGGGGTCGGCACTACGAGCAGTACTTC.

The V gene is TRBV2, the J gene TRBJ1-2; no clear D. Per germline, CDR1 SNHLY and CDR2 FYNNEI. Trimming cost V 2 bases and J 8 bases, with 9 bases left between them. The CDR3 has 12 residues. Here the CDR3 reads CASSEYSRGYTF. Here the CDR3 DNA reads TGTGCCAGCAGTGAATATTCAAGAGGCTACACCTTC.

This clone was recorded only once. This sequence joins TRBV5-6 and TRBJ1-5; D remains ambiguous. Germline V gives CDR1 SGHDT, CDR2 YYEEEE. This CDR3 has 14 residues. V was pared by 4 bases and J by 4 bases, with 12 bases between. Written as DNA, the CDR3 is TGTGCCAGCAGCCAATGGCGGACTAATCAGCCCCAGCATTTT. Its protein product is CASSQWRTNQPQHF.

This chain uses TRBV18 with TRBJ2-7; unclear D gene. V was pared by 1 base and J by 0 bases, with 7 bases between. Germline V gives CDR1 KGHSH, CDR2 LQKENI. This CDR3 has 14 amino acids. In nucleotides, the CDR3 is TGTGCCAGCTCACCACGCCAGGCCTCCTACGAGCAGTACTTC. Encoded protein: CASSPRQASYEQYF.

The CDR3 DNA reads TGTGCCAGCAGCCCAAGTCAGGACAGGGGTCAGAGTGAGCAGTTCTTC. Protein: CASSPSQDRGQSEQFF. V and J are TRBV5-4 and TRBJ2-1; 9 nucleotides match TRBD1. The ends lost 4 bases at V and 9 bases at J; junction bases unmatched: 14. Germline loops: CDR1 SGHNT, CDR2 YYREEE (reference sequence). This CDR3 has 16 amino acids. Based on the CDR3 plus reference TRBV5-4 and TRBJ2-1, the full variable domain is ETGVTQSPTHLIKTRGQQVTLRCSSQSGHNTVSWYQQALGQGPQFIFQYYREEENGRGNFPPRFSGLQFPNYSSELNVNALELDDSALYLCASSPSQDRGQSEQFFGPGTRLTVL.

This clone was detected once. The genes are TRBV5-1 and TRBJ2-3, with no clear D. The CDR3 is made up of 13 amino acids. Germline-derived CDR1 and CDR2 are SGHRS and YFSETQ. Trimming stripped 4 bases from V and 0 bases from J, with 6 bases between. The CDR3 DNA reads as TGCGCCAGCAGCCCCTATAGCACAGATACGCAGTATTTT. Translation gives CASSPYSTDTQYF.

The chain combines TRBV7-8 with TRBJ1-3; unclear D gene. CDR1 is SGHVS and CDR2 is FQNEAQ in the germline V gene. The CDR3 spans 15 residues. Trimming took off 4 bases at V and 4 bases at J, with 14 bases between the two ends. This CDR3 is CASSSERRAGNTIYF. The CDR3, as DNA: TGTGCCAGCAGCTCAGAGAGGAGGGCGGGAAACACCATATATTTT.

This clone was seen just once. The chain uses TRBV28 and TRBJ2-7; D gene ambiguous. Germline CDR1 reads MDHEN; CDR2 reads SYDVKM. There are 15 residues in the CDR3. V lost 2 bases and J 3 bases, leaving 14 bases between the germline ends. For the CDR3, the DNA is TGTGCCAGCAGTTTAGCGTACGGACCACGCTACGAGCAGTACTTC. Translated: CASSLAYGPRYEQYF. The whole variable domain, filled in from reference TRBV28 and TRBJ2-7, reads DVKVTQSSRYLVKRTGEKVFLECVQDMDHENMFWYRQDPGLGLRLIYFSYDVKMKEKGDIPEGYSVSREKKERFSLILESASTNQTSMYLCASSLAYGPRYEQYFGPGTRLTVT.

The genes are TRBV5-1 and TRBJ1-2; 10 nucleotides agree with TRBD1. This CDR3 is built from 15 residues. The junction had 6 bases not matched to a gene; V was cut back by 3 bases and J by 4 bases. CDR1 is SGHRS, CDR2 YFSETQ, per germline. For the CDR3, the DNA is TGCGCCAGCAGCTCCGAAAGGACAGGGGGCTATGGCTACACCTTC. This sequence encodes CASSSERTGGYGYTF.

The V and J genes are TRBV28 and TRBJ1-2; D not resolved. The V end lost 10 bases, the J end lost 3 bases, and 12 bases lay between the germline ends. The length of the CDR3 is 12 residues. Germline assignment: CDR1 MDHEN and CDR2 SYDVKM. The CDR3 reads CATGVRDYGYTF. The CDR3 nucleotides read TGTGCCACCGGGGTCCGGGACTATGGCTACACCTTC.

V and J are TRBV9 and TRBJ2-4; D unresolved. V shed 1 base and J shed 5 bases, with 4 bases lying between them. Germline assignment: CDR1 SGDLS and CDR2 YYNGEE. This CDR3 contains 12 residues. CDR3 protein: CASSVNENIQYF. The CDR3 coding sequence is TGTGCCAGCAGCGTAAACGAAAACATTCAGTACTTC.

The genes are TRBV6-5 and TRBJ2-7, with D possibly being TRBD2 (6 bases). Trimming took 6 bases from V and 5 from J, leaving 8 bases between them. The CDR3 covers 11 residues. CDR1 MNHEY and CDR2 SVGAGI come from the germline V gene. The CDR3 here is CASRTSNEQYF. CDR3 in DNA: TGTGCCAGCAGGACTAGTAACGAGCAGTACTTC.

V usage is TRBV19 and J usage is TRBJ1-2; TRBD1 is a possible D gene (6 bases). The CDR3 sequence is 13 residues long. Germline values: CDR1 LNHDA, CDR2 SQIVND (reference sequence). Trimming pared 7 bases from V and 8 bases from J, leaving 17 bases between. DNA of the CDR3: TGTGCCAGTACCCCGGGTCTCACAGGGGGCTACACCTTC. It yields the protein CASTPGLTGGYTF.

The rearrangement links TRBV27 to TRBJ2-5; 15 bases agree with TRBD2. The closer fit of TRBJ2-7 to the DNA end suggests the J call may be wrong. Looked up from germline, CDR1 is MNHEY and CDR2 is SMNVEV (reference sequence). This CDR3 is built from 17 residues. CDR3 protein: CASSLKGTSGRTYEQYF. In DNA form, the CDR3 reads TGTGCCAGCAGTTTAAAGGGGACTAGCGGGAGGACCTACGAGCAGTACTTC.

The CDR3 protein is CASSQHGTGELFF. CDR3 coding DNA: TGTGCCAGCAGCCAGCATGGCACCGGGGAGCTGTTTTTT. The J gene is TRBJ2-2, the V gene TRBV7-9; D unclear. Germline loops: CDR1 SEHNR, CDR2 FQNEAQ (reference sequence). Deletions cut 5 bases from V and 4 bases from J, with 8 bases between. This CDR3 spans 13 amino acids.

This clone was found once. In DNA form, the CDR3 reads TGTGCCAGCAGTACCCCCGTCGTGGGCCAAGAGACCCAGTACTTC. This translates into CASSTPVVGQETQYF. The chain employs TRBV28 and TRBJ2-5; D unresolved. The CDR3 totals 15 residues. Trimming stripped 5 bases from V and 1 base from J, with 14 bases between. Germline CDR1 is MDHEN and CDR2 is SYDVKM.

The rearrangement uses TRBV6-5 and TRBJ2-6; no firm D call. In germline, CDR1 is MNHEY, CDR2 SVGAGI. This CDR3 has 13 amino acids. The CDR3 loop reads CGALSPGANVLTF. DNA for the CDR3: TGTGGGGCCCTGTCTCCTGGGGCCAACGTCCTGACTTTC.

This sequence joins TRBV28 and TRBJ2-7, with 8 bases aligning to TRBD1. The CDR3 is made up of 14 amino acids. Germline V gene sequence: CDR1 MDHEN, CDR2 SYDVKM. J lost 6 bases, V lost 7 bases, and 11 bases had no gene match. The chain's CDR3 is CASIYGTGSREQYF. The CDR3 DNA reads as TGTGCCAGCATTTACGGGACAGGATCCCGCGAGCAGTACTTC.

The V gene is TRBV28, the J gene TRBJ1-2, with D possibly TRBD1 on 5 matching bases. V was trimmed by 5 bases and J by 1 base, leaving 14 bases between them. This CDR3 spans 15 amino acids. CDR1 and CDR2 (germline): MDHEN, SYDVKM. The CDR3: CASSEHGADNYGYTF. CDR3 sequence (DNA): TGTGCCAGCAGTGAACATGGGGCGGATAACTATGGCTACACCTTC.

The chain has TRBV19 and TRBJ2-2, with 7 nucleotides matching TRBD1. This CDR3 comprises 15 residues. Germline lookup yields CDR1 LNHDA and CDR2 SQIVND (reference sequence). J gave up 6 bases and V 5 bases, and 9 bases lay outside the gene matches. The CDR3 DNA sequence: TGTGCCAGTAGTCACCAAACAGGGGTTTCCGGGGAGCTGTTTTTT. Amino acid sequence: CASSHQTGVSGELFF.

This clone appeared a single time. This sequence joins TRBV5-1 and TRBJ2-2, with D uncertain. Trimming pared 0 bases from V and 4 bases from J, leaving 10 bases between. CDR1 SGHRS and CDR2 YFSETQ come from the germline V gene. This CDR3 has 15 residues. CDR3 bases: TGCGCCAGCAGCTTGGACCCCAGCGCCACCGGGGAGCTGTTTTTT. As protein: CASSLDPSATGELFF.

The chain combines TRBV30 with TRBJ2-5; TRBD1 aligns across 11 bases. The CDR3 length is 14 residues. Trimming removed 2 bases from V and 5 bases from J; junction bases left unmatched: 4. Germline assignment: CDR1 GTSNPN and CDR2 SVGIG (reference sequence). CDR3 loop: CAWSMDRGLETQYF. CDR3 nucleotide sequence: TGTGCCTGGAGTATGGACAGGGGGCTGGAGACCCAGTACTTC.

This chain uses TRBV2 with TRBJ2-2; tentative D call: TRBD2 (5 bases). The CDR3 spans 14 residues. V lost 6 bases to trimming and J lost 0 bases, with 8 bases between them. Germline loops: CDR1 SNHLY, CDR2 FYNNEI. The CDR3 loop reads CASREVPNTGELFF. CDR3 nucleotides: TGTGCCAGCAGGGAGGTGCCGAACACCGGGGAGCTGTTTTTT.

This chain joins TRBV4-1 and TRBJ2-7; TRBD1 matches 8 bases. Trimming removed 0 bases from V and 3 bases from J; junction bases left unmatched: 10. From germline, CDR1 is MGHRA and CDR2 YSYEKL. The CDR3 length is 17 residues. CDR3 in amino acids: CASSQDQGAPEIYEQYF. CDR3 nucleotide sequence: TGCGCCAGCAGCCAAGATCAGGGGGCCCCTGAGATCTACGAGCAGTACTTC.

The V gene is TRBV5-1, the J gene TRBJ1-2; unclear D gene. The CDR3 has 16 residues. The germline gives CDR1 SGHRS, CDR2 YFSETQ. V lost 4 bases and J lost 8, with 24 bases in between. This CDR3 is CASSPEGAVLSGGYTF. CDR3 DNA sequence: TGCGCCAGCAGCCCGGAGGGAGCAGTCTTATCGGGCGGCTACACCTTC. The full variable domain, rest sourced from reference TRBV5-1 and TRBJ1-2, is KAGVTQTPRYLIKTRGQQVTLSCSPISGHRSVSWYQQTPGQGLQFLFEYFSETQRNKGNFPGRFSGRQFSNSRSEMNVSTLELGDSALYLCASSPEGAVLSGGYTFGSGTRLTVV.

The chain employs TRBV30 and TRBJ1-1; D is unclear. The CDR3 runs 13 residues. Germline CDR1 is GTSNPN and CDR2 is SVGIG (reference sequence). With 2 bases removed from V and 6 bases from J, the gap between germline ends came to 13 bases. The DNA of the CDR3 is TGTGCCTGGAGTCCCGGGAGACTCGCTGAAGCTTTCTTT. Amino acids: CAWSPGRLAEAFF.

V and J are TRBV6-5 and TRBJ1-1; no firm D call. This CDR3 spans 12 amino acids. Germline loops: CDR1 MNHEY, CDR2 SVGAGI. V lost 3 bases to trimming and J lost 8 bases, with 10 bases between them. In DNA form, the CDR3 reads TGTGCCAGCAGTTATCTCTCGGGAGAAGCTTTCTTT. Translated, it gives CASSYLSGEAFF.

This rearrangement joins TRBV7-2 to TRBJ1-4, with 7 nucleotides matching TRBD1. Germline loops: CDR1 SGHTA, CDR2 FQGNSA. The trim removed 5 bases at V and 5 bases at J, leaving 8 bases unmatched. The CDR3 is 15 amino acids. CDR3 residues: CASSVDRAKNEKLFF. As DNA, the CDR3 is TGTGCCAGCAGCGTAGACAGGGCCAAAAATGAAAAACTGTTTTTT.

The chain carries TRBV6-6 and TRBJ1-1; D unclear. Trimming left V 6 bases short and J 1 base short, with 12 bases between. The CDR3 spans 14 residues. CDR1 MNHNY and CDR2 SVGAGI come from the germline V gene (reference sequence). The DNA for the CDR3 is TGTGCCAGCAGCCCGCGGACGGCGAACACTGAAGCTTTCTTT. Protein product: CASSPRTANTEAFF.